Here is one T cell receptor (beta chain) with its context. No antigen is known for it. The entry originates in a study of cytomegalovirus exposure and HLA in healthy donors. Turning to the study itself: Prior work identified under 130 million unique TCR beta sequences in around 170 million T cells.

PCR primers comprised 60 Vbeta and 13 Jbeta primers. Data came from immunoSEQ multiplex PCR; TCRdb stores just in-frame clones and leaves some out. The table includes 110,000 or so clones, over 75% detected once. General study results and limits: The study labeled more than 150 TCR beta chains cytomegalovirus-associated. Reports state that TCR beta sequences accurately predicted most subjects' HLA-A and HLA-B alleles. Within an earlier analysis, most TCR beta V segments proved productive either about 90% or about 30% of the time.

The germline gives CDR1 SGDLS, CDR2 YYNGEE. Between the trimmed V and J ends, which lost 0 bases and 7 bases, there was a span of 7 bases. This CDR3 has 13 amino acids. The chain links TRBV9 to TRBJ1-4; D gene unclear. Sequenced material: PBMCs. This TCR was sampled from a woman under 40 in good health and CMV-seropositive. The CDR3 DNA is TGTGCCAGCAGCGTAGGGAGTTTTGAAAAACTGTTTTTT. It encodes CASSVGSFEKLFF. Together with reference TRBV9 and TRBJ1-4, the CDR3 gives the full variable domain: DSGVTQTPKHLITATGQRVTLRCSPRSGDLSVYWYQQSLDQGLQFLIQYYNGEERAKGNILERFSAQQFPDLHSELNLSSLELGDSALYFCASSVGSFEKLFFGSGTQLSVL.